This T cell receptor (beta chain) was documented in a study of ipilimumab plus nivolumab after autologous stem cell transplantation. Checkpoint therapy with ipilimumab 1 mg/kg began 14 to 28 days after transplant. This CDR3 has 14 amino acids. The ends were cut back, 2 bases at V and 4 bases at J, with 12 bases in the middle. CDR1 is SGHTA and CDR2 is FQGNSA in the germline V gene. Clones were read by immunoSEQ multiplex PCR, and TCRdb kept only the in-frame ones, dropping some. This sample has more than 13,000 clones; roughly 74% occur once, and the top ten carry under 11%. The material sequenced was PBMCs, taken in a trial of ipilimumab plus nivolumab as post-transplant consolidation. This clonotype was obtained from a male donor with primary mediastinal lymphoma. The rearrangement joins TRBV7-2 to TRBJ2-7; D is ambiguous. The CDR3 sequence: CASSLPVGLYEQYF. The CDR3 region has the DNA TGTGCCAGCAGCTTACCAGTAGGATTATACGAGCAGTACTTC.